The rows below give T cell receptor beta chains drawn from one sample of a study of OX40 agonist ivuxolimab in advanced cancers. The table came from immunoSEQ multiplex PCR; TCRdb's copy has only in-frame clones and leaves some out. The sample lists some 90,000 clones, about 90% occurring once. This material consisted of CD4+ or CD8+ T cells sorted from blood, taken in a trial of the OX40 agonist ivuxolimab. The source of these receptors is an adult with an advanced solid tumor such as melanoma, head and neck, liver or kidney cancer. Both conserved end residues are part of each CDR3. The order of the fields is D gene, V gene, J gene, clone size, CDR3 DNA, CDR3 protein. D genes are given only for firm matches. Some rows have no size entry. The others give once, few or many, or a class for an expanded clone.

TRBD1	TRBV7-2	TRBJ2-5	NA	TGTGCCAGCAGCACCCGGGACAGGGGGCCCATCCAAGAGACCCAGTACTTC	CASSTRDRGPIQETQYF
TRBD1	TRBV7-2	TRBJ2-7	NA	TGTGCCAGCAGCTTAGCCTTACAGGGGGTACTGGACGAGCAGTACTTC	CASSLALQGVLDEQYF
NA	TRBV6-5	TRBJ2-6	NA	TGTGCCAGCAGACGACAAAGTCGGGCCAACGTCCTGACTTTC	CASRRQSRANVLTF
TRBD2	TRBV5-4	TRBJ2-5	NA	TGTGCCAGCAGCTTACGACTAGCGGGCGGTGTTGGGACCCAGTACTTC	CASSLRLAGGVGTQYF
TRBD2	TRBV4-2	TRBJ2-1	NA	TGTGCCAGCAGCCCGGGACTAGCGGGCTATGAGCAGTTCTTC	CASSPGLAGYEQFF
TRBD1	TRBV5-1	TRBJ1-4	NA	TGCGCCAGCAGCCACGACAGGGAGAATGAAAAACTGTTTTTT	CASSHDRENEKLFF
NA	TRBV7-2	TRBJ2-1	NA	TGTGCCAGCAGCTTAGAATCCCTCTATGAGCAGTTCTTC	CASSLESLYEQFF
NA	TRBV28	TRBJ1-1	NA	TGTGCCAGCAGTTTATTAGCGGTGAACACTGAAGCTTTCTTT	CASSLLAVNTEAFF
NA	TRBV18	TRBJ2-1	NA	TGTGCCAGCTCACCACCGGGCGGGAACAATGAGCAGTTCTTC	CASSPPGGNNEQFF
NA	TRBV11-3	TRBJ1-1	NA	TGTGCCAGCAGCTTAGTAGGGGGAGGTGAAGCTTTCTTT	CASSLVGGGEAFF
NA	TRBV4-3	TRBJ2-3	NA	TGCGCCAGCAGCCAAGACAGGGGGGGCACAGATACGCAGTATTTT	CASSQDRGGTDTQYF
TRBD1	TRBV19	TRBJ2-1	NA	TGTGCCAGTGGGACAGGGGGGATTTGGGAGCAGTTCTTC	CASGTGGIWEQFF
TRBD2	TRBV10-3	TRBJ2-2	NA	TGTGCCATGGCCGGAACTAGCGGGAGGGCGAACACCGGGGAGCTGTTTTTT	CAMAGTSGRANTGELFF
NA	TRBV28	TRBJ2-7	NA	TGTGCCAGCAGTTTACTAGGGTACGAGCAGTACTTC	CASSLLGYEQYF
TRBD2	TRBV7-9	TRBJ2-7	NA	TGTGCCAGCAGCCGGGGACTAGCGGAAATCTACGAGCAGTACTTC	CASSRGLAEIYEQYF
NA	TRBV6-5	TRBJ2-1	NA	TGTGCCAGCAGCCCTGGACGTCGTGAGCAGTTCTTC	CASSPGRREQFF
TRBD1	TRBV9	TRBJ1-1	NA	TGTGCCAGCAGCCTTGGGACAGGGGGCACCAACACTGAAGCTTTCTTT	CASSLGTGGTNTEAFF
NA	TRBV6-1	TRBJ2-7	once	TGTGCCAGCAAGAGTCCGGCCTACGAGCAGTACTTC	CASKSPAYEQYF
NA	TRBV6-1	TRBJ1-5	NA	TGTGCCAGTGGCGCTCTCCCGGGCGGCAATCAGCCCCAGCATTTT	CASGALPGGNQPQHF
NA	TRBV5-1	TRBJ2-2	NA	TGCGCCAGCAGCTGGGTTAATGGGGAGCGCACCGGGGAGCTGTTTTTT	CASSWVNGERTGELFF
NA	TRBV5-1	TRBJ2-7	once	TGCGCCAGCAGCCTAGGGGAGGCGAAGGACGAGCAGTACTTC	CASSLGEAKDEQYF
TRBD2	TRBV30	TRBJ2-1	NA	TGTGCCTGGAGTACCCCGGGACTAGGAGGCAATGAGCAGTTCTTC	CAWSTPGLGGNEQFF
NA	TRBV18	TRBJ2-5	NA	TGTGCCAGCTCACCACCGGCCCGGGGGGAGACCCAGTACTTC	CASSPPARGETQYF
NA	TRBV6-5	TRBJ1-2	NA	TGTGCCACCCGGCAGGGCTCTACGTATGGCTACACCTTC	CATRQGSTYGYTF
NA	TRBV30	TRBJ1-5	NA	TGTGCCTGGAGTTGGGGCAATCAGCCCCAGCATTTT	CAWSWGNQPQHF
NA	TRBV9	TRBJ2-5	NA	TGTGCCAGCAACCGGGACGGTCAAGAGACCCAGTACTTC	CASNRDGQETQYF